A single sample gave rise to the 5 T cell receptor beta chains below, sequenced in a study of blood T cell repertoires in COVID-19. The assay was immunoSEQ multiplex PCR, and TCRdb's table has in-frame clones only and misses some. The data contain roughly 250,000 clones, approximately 86% of them singletons. Sequencing was carried out using peripheral blood. The origin of the receptors is a woman older than 75 with active or convalescent COVID-19.

This clone has a handful of counts. The CDR3 region has the DNA TGTGCCACCAGCAGAGATTTGGGGACTTCTAGCAATCAGCCCCAGCATTTT. As protein: CATSRDLGTSSNQPQHF. The chain recombines TRBV15 with TRBJ1-5; D may be TRBD1 (5 bases). This CDR3 contains 17 residues. Per germline, CDR1 LNHNV and CDR2 YYDKDF (reference sequence). V shed 0 bases and J shed 0 bases, with 12 bases lying between them. The variable domain in full, completed from reference TRBV15 and TRBJ1-5, reads DAMVIQNPRYQVTQFGKPVTLSCSQTLNHNVMYWYQQKSSQAPKLLFHYYDKDFNNEADTPDNFQSRRPNTSFCFLDIRSPGLGDTAMYLCATSRDLGTSSNQPQHFGDGTRLSIL.

CDR3 coding DNA: TGTGCCAGCAGCTCCGGACAGGGAGGAGATACGCAGTATTTT. Protein product: CASSSGQGGDTQYF. The chain employs TRBV5-8 and TRBJ2-3; 8 nucleotides match TRBD1. CDR1 and CDR2 (germline): SGHTS, YDEGEE. The ends lost 3 bases at V and 5 bases at J; junction bases unmatched: 5. This CDR3 has 14 amino acids.

This chain joins TRBV19 and TRBJ1-2; a possible D gene is TRBD1 (6 bases). In germline, CDR1 is LNHDA, CDR2 SQIVND (reference sequence). The V gene lost 5 bases and the J gene lost 4 bases, with 17 bases spanning the gap. The CDR3 consists of 15 residues. This CDR3 is CASSPGGGRSYGYTF. The DNA for the CDR3 is TGTGCCAGTAGTCCGGGAGGGGGGCGCTCCTATGGCTACACCTTC.

The genes are TRBV5-6 and TRBJ1-4; 11 nucleotides align to TRBD1. The germline gives CDR1 SGHDT, CDR2 YYEEEE. V dropped 3 bases and J dropped 4; count of bases not matched to a gene: 5. The CDR3 covers 16 residues. CDR3 region: CASSSGQGAINEKLFF. The DNA for the CDR3 is TGTGCCAGCAGCTCCGGACAGGGGGCGATTAATGAAAAACTGTTTTTT.

V and J are TRBV24-1 and TRBJ1-4; D may be TRBD1 (6 bases). CDR3 length equals 15 residues. Germline CDR1 is KGHDR and CDR2 is SFDVKD. V was clipped by 2 bases and J by 8 bases, with 14 bases between them. CDR3 protein: CATSDSAGAGEKLFF. CDR3 DNA sequence: TGTGCCACCAGTGATTCGGCAGGGGCTGGGGAAAAACTGTTTTTT.